A single sample is the source of the 31 T cell receptor beta chains below, sequenced in a study of T cell changes during pregnancy in multiple sclerosis. Clones were sequenced by immunoSEQ multiplex PCR, and TCRdb holds only the in-frame ones, with some missing. Of about 60,000 clones listed, approximately 91% are singletons. The sample here was peripheral blood, taken in the second trimester of pregnancy. Receptors originate from a female donor with multiple sclerosis, enrolled in a pregnancy study.

This rearrangement joins TRBV7-2 to TRBJ1-2; 8 bases map to TRBD1. V lost 5 bases to trimming and J lost 8 bases; unmatched junction nucleotides: 7. Germline V gene sequence: CDR1 SGHTA, CDR2 FQGNSA. There are 13 residues in the CDR3. The CDR3 DNA is TGTGCCAGCAGCCCCCGACAGGGGTTAGGCTACACCTTC. This translates into CASSPRQGLGYTF.

This clone was seen more than once but under ten times. The genes are TRBV2 and TRBJ2-7; 11 bases line up with TRBD2. V lost 6 bases to trimming and J lost 4 bases; unmatched junction nucleotides: 5. This CDR3 comprises 14 residues. The V gene's germline CDR1 is SNHLY and CDR2 FYNNEI. Written as DNA, the CDR3 is TGTGCCAGCAGCTTAGCGGGGGGGCCTTACGAGCAGTACTTC. Amino acid sequence: CASSLAGGPYEQYF.

CDR3 coding DNA: TGTGCCAGCAGCCCGGGGGGACAGGTGCATGAGCAGTTCTTC. As protein: CASSPGGQVHEQFF. V and J are TRBV6-5 and TRBJ2-1; maybe TRBD1 (8 bases). The CDR3 sequence is 14 residues long. Trimming took 6 bases from V and 8 from J, leaving 17 bases between them. The germline V gene has CDR1 MNHEY and CDR2 SVGAGI.

V is TRBV5-6 and J is TRBJ1-3; D unresolved. Trimming left V 0 bases short and J 0 bases short, with 7 bases between. CDR3 length: 15 amino acids. Looked up from germline, CDR1 is SGHDT and CDR2 is YYEEEE. The CDR3 reads CASSLGGHSGNTIYF. The CDR3 DNA is TGTGCCAGCAGCTTGGGAGGGCACTCTGGAAACACCATATATTTT. Looking up the rest from reference TRBV5-6 and TRBJ1-3 gives the full variable domain: DAGVTQSPTHLIKTRGQQVTLRCSPKSGHDTVSWYQQALGQGPQFIFQYYEEEERQRGNFPDRFSGHQFPNYSSELNVNALLLGDSALYLCASSLGGHSGNTIYFGEGSWLTVV.

V and J are TRBV5-1 and TRBJ1-3; weak D call: TRBD1 (6 bases). V lost 3 bases, J lost 2 bases, and 9 bases lay in between. CDR1 is SGHRS and CDR2 is YFSETQ in the germline V gene. CDR3 length: 14 residues. The CDR3 DNA follows: TGCGCCAGCAGCTCTGGGGGCGCTGGAAACACCATATATTTT. Amino acid sequence: CASSSGGAGNTIYF.

The chain carries TRBV5-1 and TRBJ2-5; D possibly corresponds to TRBD2 (6 bases). V was shortened by 1 base and J by 4 bases, with 14 bases between the two germline ends. The V gene's germline CDR1 is SGHRS and CDR2 YFSETQ. This CDR3 comprises 15 residues. CDR3 region: CASSLFGDGGETQYF. The CDR3 DNA reads as TGCGCCAGCAGCTTGTTCGGGGACGGGGGAGAGACCCAGTACTTC.

The CDR3 loop is CASRSRGTYTEAFF. In DNA form, the CDR3 reads TGTGCCAGCAGGTCCCGGGGGACGTACACTGAAGCTTTCTTT. The rearrangement uses TRBV6-5 and TRBJ1-1, with TRBD1 as a possible D gene (5 bases). Germline V gives CDR1 MNHEY, CDR2 SVGAGI. Trimming took 6 bases from V and 3 from J, leaving 14 bases between them. The CDR3 runs 14 residues.

This clone appeared once. The chain employs TRBV7-2 and TRBJ1-1; 7 nucleotides agree with TRBD1. The V gene's germline CDR1 is SGHTA and CDR2 FQGNSA. The CDR3 has 14 residues. After removal of 4 bases from V and 8 bases from J, the junction contained 10 bases not matched to a gene. CDR3: CASSYLRGPGEAFF. The DNA of the CDR3 is TGTGCCAGCAGCTACCTAAGGGGGCCGGGGGAAGCTTTCTTT.

The V and J genes are TRBV6-4 and TRBJ2-7; TRBD2 might be the D (7 bases). Germline V CDR1 and CDR2: MRHNA, SNTAGT. Trimming removed 4 bases at V and 12 bases at J, with 19 bases between. This CDR3 spans 13 amino acids. The chain's CDR3 is CASSGGGGAARYF. CDR3 bases: TGTGCCAGCAGTGGGGGAGGGGGGGCAGCTCGGTACTTC.

V usage is TRBV5-1 and J usage is TRBJ1-2; D is ambiguous. CDR3 length: 19 amino acids. The germline gives CDR1 SGHRS, CDR2 YFSETQ. Trimming stripped 0 bases from V and 8 bases from J, with 29 bases between. The CDR3 reads CASSLGDLRTALTMWGYTF. In nucleotides, the CDR3 is TGCGCCAGCAGCTTGGGGGATCTCCGGACCGCCCTGACTATGTGGGGCTACACCTTC.

This sequence joins TRBV19 and TRBJ1-2; 7 bases map to TRBD1. The CDR3 spans 13 residues. Germline lookup yields CDR1 LNHDA and CDR2 SQIVND (reference sequence). Trimming at V came to 2 bases and at J to 12 bases, leaving 9 bases not matched to a gene. The CDR3 region is CASSIPSGQSHTF. The CDR3 nucleotides read TGTGCCAGTAGTATACCGTCGGGACAGTCCCACACCTTC.

The chain combines TRBV4-2 with TRBJ1-6; D call uncertain. Germline values: CDR1 LGHNA, CDR2 YNFKEQ. The CDR3 consists of 15 residues. Trimming left V 4 bases short and J 8 bases short, with 15 bases between. This chain's CDR3 is CASSRGPAPDSPLHF. The CDR3, as DNA: TGTGCCAGCAGCCGAGGGCCTGCTCCCGATTCACCCCTCCACTTT.

The rearrangement uses TRBV2 and TRBJ1-4; 9 bases line up with TRBD1. The CDR3 extends over 15 amino acids. Germline values: CDR1 SNHLY, CDR2 FYNNEI. Trimming removed 5 bases from V and 6 bases from J; junction bases left unmatched: 7. CDR3 region: CASSNDGDRDEKLFF. The CDR3 DNA reads TGTGCCAGCAGTAACGATGGGGACAGGGATGAAAAACTGTTTTTT.

The chain couples TRBV28 to TRBJ1-4; 9 nucleotides match TRBD1. V gave up 4 bases and J gave up 7 bases; unmatched junction bases: 13. The length of the CDR3 is 17 residues. CDR1 is MDHEN and CDR2 is SYDVKM in the germline V gene. In nucleotides, the CDR3 is TGTGCCAGCAGTTCGAATACAGGGGGCTACACCCGTGAAAAACTGTTTTTT. Amino acids: CASSSNTGGYTREKLFF.

This chain connects TRBV5-6 to TRBJ2-6, with TRBD2 matching 10 bases. Looked up from germline, CDR1 is SGHDT and CDR2 is YYEEEE. The CDR3 spans 17 residues. With 3 bases clipped from V and 1 base from J, the junction kept 4 bases outside the gene matches. The CDR3, as DNA: TGTGCCAGCAGCTCTACTAGCGGGGCTTCTGGGGCCAACGTCCTGACTTTC. Encoded protein: CASSSTSGASGANVLTF.

A few counts support this clone. The chain uses TRBV12-5 and TRBJ2-3; 8 nucleotides match TRBD2. V gave up 0 bases and J gave up 7 bases; unmatched junction bases: 15. Germline values: CDR1 LGHNT, CDR2 FRNRAP. This CDR3 has 18 amino acids. Here the CDR3 DNA reads TGTGCTAGTGGTTTGGTACACGACGGCACTAGCGGCTTGAATACGCAGTATTTT. The encoded protein is CASGLVHDGTSGLNTQYF.

The chain recombines TRBV6-1 with TRBJ2-7; 7 positions agree with TRBD1. The CDR3 is 14 residues long. CDR1 MNHNS and CDR2 SASEGT come from the germline V gene. V was clipped by 2 bases and J by 3 bases; unmatched bases: 4. The CDR3 reads CASSENAGGYEQYF. As DNA, the CDR3 is TGTGCCAGCAGTGAAAATGCAGGGGGCTACGAGCAGTACTTC.

The V gene is TRBV15, the J gene TRBJ1-4, with TRBD1 as a possible D gene (6 bases). The CDR3 totals 12 residues. CDR1 is LNHNV, CDR2 YYDKDF, per germline (reference sequence). V was cut by 3 bases and J by 14 bases, with 13 bases left in between. The CDR3 DNA sequence: TGTGCCACCAGCAGGTCAGGGGTCGGGCTGTTTTTT. It yields the protein CATSRSGVGLFF.

CDR3 loop: CASSVEVGAAYGYTF. CDR3 nucleotides: TGTGCCAGCAGCGTAGAAGTAGGGGCGGCCTACGGCTACACCTTC. V is TRBV9 and J is TRBJ1-2; maybe TRBD1 (5 bases). V was trimmed by 0 bases and J by 8 bases, leaving 17 bases between them. CDR1 and CDR2 (germline): SGDLS, YYNGEE. The CDR3 consists of 15 residues.

This clone was seen once. This chain links TRBV10-1 with TRBJ2-7, with a possible D match to TRBD2 (5 bases). Trimming took off 4 bases at V and 6 bases at J, with 10 bases between the two ends. The CDR3 totals 12 residues. In germline, CDR1 is WNHNN, CDR2 SYGVQD (reference sequence). The CDR3 nucleotides are TGCGCCAGCAGTGGGAGGCAGGCCGAGCAGTACTTC. This gives the protein CASSGRQAEQYF.

The chain couples TRBV5-1 to TRBJ2-5; D may be TRBD2 (5 bases). V was clipped by 6 bases and J by 2 bases, with 14 bases between them. The CDR3 consists of 14 residues. The germline V gene encodes CDR1 SGHRS and CDR2 YFSETQ. CDR3 region: CASTPGWGQETQYF. CDR3 nucleotide sequence: TGCGCCAGCACCCCGGGGTGGGGTCAAGAGACCCAGTACTTC.

The chain carries TRBV5-1 and TRBJ2-3, with 9 bases identical to TRBD2. The germline V gene encodes CDR1 SGHRS and CDR2 YFSETQ. V dropped 0 bases and J dropped 6; count of bases not matched to a gene: 8. This CDR3 is built from 16 residues. CDR3 coding DNA: TGCGCCAGCAGCTTGGGAGCGGGGGGCCGAATGGATACGCAGTATTTT. Amino acid sequence: CASSLGAGGRMDTQYF.

The gene calls are TRBV19 and TRBJ1-3; D is perhaps TRBD1 (5 bases). The CDR3 extends over 14 amino acids. The V and J ends lost 3 bases and 9 bases respectively, with 15 bases between them. Germline V gene sequence: CDR1 LNHDA, CDR2 SQIVND (reference sequence). CDR3 loop: CASSISGESSTIYF. In DNA, the CDR3 is TGTGCCAGTAGTATTTCGGGGGAGAGTAGCACCATATATTTT.

The V and J genes are TRBV18 and TRBJ2-3, with TRBD1 matching over 10 bases. The CDR3 runs to 19 residues. V dropped 3 bases and J dropped 0; count of bases not matched to a gene: 12. Germline CDR1 reads KGHSH; CDR2 reads LQKENI. The DNA for the CDR3 is TGTGCCAGCTCACCGCTGGGACAGGGGCCCCCGTCCAGCACAGATACGCAGTATTTT. This gives the protein CASSPLGQGPPSSTDTQYF.

V usage is TRBV6-6 and J usage is TRBJ1-1; weak D call: TRBD1 (5 bases). The germline V gene encodes CDR1 MNHNY and CDR2 SVGAGI (reference sequence). Trimming left V 4 bases short and J 4 bases short, with 10 bases between. CDR3 length equals 13 residues. The CDR3 DNA is TGTGCCAGCAGTTTAGAAGGGGTCACTGAAGCTTTCTTT. Its translation: CASSLEGVTEAFF.

The V gene is TRBV7-9, the J gene TRBJ1-4; D perhaps matches TRBD1 (6 bases). CDR1 is SEHNR and CDR2 is FQNEAQ in the germline V gene (reference sequence). V was pared by 2 bases and J by 8 bases, with 15 bases between. This CDR3 spans 15 amino acids. CDR3 loop: CASSLRWAGDEKLFF. CDR3 bases: TGTGCCAGCAGCTTAAGGTGGGCAGGGGACGAAAAACTGTTTTTT.

The chain links TRBV19 to TRBJ1-1; tentatively, D is TRBD1 (5 bases). This CDR3 comprises 14 residues. The germline gives CDR1 LNHDA, CDR2 SQIVND (reference sequence). The germline V and J ends were trimmed by 5 bases and 6 bases, with 16 bases remaining between them. The CDR3 nucleotides read TGTGCCAGTAGTTTTTCAGGGCCGGGGGCTGAAGCTTTCTTT. Translated: CASSFSGPGAEAFF. Full variable domain (remainder filled in from reference TRBV19 and TRBJ1-1): DGGITQSPKYLFRKEGQNVTLSCEQNLNHDAMYWYRQDPGQGLRLIYYSQIVNDFQKGDIAEGYSVSREKKESFPLTVTSAQKNPTAFYLCASSFSGPGAEAFFGQGTRLTVV.

This chain joins TRBV5-1 and TRBJ1-5; a weak D match, TRBD1 (5 bases). CDR1 is SGHRS and CDR2 is YFSETQ in the germline V gene. Deletions cut 4 bases from V and 1 base from J, with 15 bases between. The CDR3 extends over 16 amino acids. CDR3 nucleotide sequence: TGCGCCAGCAGCCCGGGGGACGGACGAAGCAATCAGCCCCAGCATTTT. As protein: CASSPGDGRSNQPQHF.

The chain links TRBV7-2 to TRBJ1-6, with D perhaps matching TRBD1 (5 bases). Deletions cut 1 base from V and 2 bases from J, with 12 bases between. This CDR3 has 17 amino acids. CDR1 SGHTA and CDR2 FQGNSA come from the germline V gene. CDR3 coding DNA: TGTGCCAGCAGCTTAGTCGGGGGGTCAGCCTATAATTCACCCCTCCACTTT. Protein product: CASSLVGGSAYNSPLHF.

The chain couples TRBV27 to TRBJ1-5, with 9 nucleotides matching TRBD1. Unmatched junction bases numbered 14, after V lost 6 bases and J lost 5 bases. Looked up from germline, CDR1 is MNHEY and CDR2 is SMNVEV (reference sequence). This CDR3 region has 17 residues. CDR3 residues: CASSPQRRTGAYQPQHF. For the CDR3, the DNA is TGTGCCAGCAGCCCCCAGCGACGGACAGGGGCTTATCAGCCCCAGCATTTT.

The chain recombines TRBV28 with TRBJ1-2; 10 bases map to TRBD1. The CDR3 runs 13 residues. The V gene's germline CDR1 is MDHEN and CDR2 SYDVKM. J was trimmed by 12 bases and V by 2 bases; bases with no gene match: 6. The CDR3 DNA reads TGTGCCAGCAGTTTACCGGGACAGGGGATACACACCTTC. Encoded protein: CASSLPGQGIHTF.